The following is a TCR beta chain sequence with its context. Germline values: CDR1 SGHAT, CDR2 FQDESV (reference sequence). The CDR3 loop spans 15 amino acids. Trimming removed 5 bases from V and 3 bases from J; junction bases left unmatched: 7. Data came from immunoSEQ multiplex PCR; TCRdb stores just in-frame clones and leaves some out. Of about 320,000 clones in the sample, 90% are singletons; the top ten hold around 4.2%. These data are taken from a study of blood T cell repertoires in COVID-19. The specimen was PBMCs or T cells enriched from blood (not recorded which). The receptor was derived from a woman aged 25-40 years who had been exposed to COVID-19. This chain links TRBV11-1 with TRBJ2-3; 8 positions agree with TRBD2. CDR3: CASSPGAGGTDTQYF. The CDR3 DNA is TGTGCCAGCAGCCCCGGGGCGGGGGGAACAGATACGCAGTATTTT.